The 9 T cell receptor beta chains below come from one sample, sequenced in a study of technical replicates of blood from a handful of donors. Here immunoSEQ multiplex PCR was the method, and the copy in TCRdb shows in-frame clones only, minus some. The profile shows over 30,000 clones, roughly nine tenths of them singletons. The sample consisted of PBMCs. These receptors were taken from a human donor in good health. Some clones in this sample may be carry-over from other donors' samples.

The chain carries TRBV5-8 and TRBJ1-1; D not resolved. Trimming took 5 bases from V and 1 from J, leaving 15 bases between them. CDR1 SGHTS and CDR2 YDEGEE come from the germline V gene. The CDR3 runs to 15 residues. The CDR3 reads CASRLQKLRNTEAFF. DNA for the CDR3: TGTGCCAGCAGATTACAGAAATTAAGGAACACTGAAGCTTTCTTT.

V is TRBV2 and J is TRBJ1-5, with D possibly being TRBD1 (6 bases). The germline V gene has CDR1 SNHLY and CDR2 FYNNEI. The CDR3 spans 14 residues. V dropped 5 bases and J dropped 5 bases, with 13 bases sitting between them. CDR3 sequence (DNA): TGTGCCAGCAGTTACAGGGCGTCGGATCAGCCCCAGCATTTT. It yields the protein CASSYRASDQPQHF.

This chain links TRBV30 with TRBJ1-1, with a tentative D call TRBD1 (5 bases). Trimming removed 7 bases from V and 1 base from J, with 16 bases in between. Germline V gives CDR1 GTSNPN, CDR2 SVGIG (reference sequence). There are 14 residues in the CDR3. As DNA, the CDR3 is TGTGCCTCCCACGGCGGACATTCGAACACTGAAGCTTTCTTT. Translating gives CASHGGHSNTEAFF.

The chain recombines TRBV4-1 with TRBJ2-7; 7 nucleotides match TRBD1. Germline CDR1 is MGHRA and CDR2 is YSYEKL. Trimming removed 3 bases from V and 3 bases from J; junction bases left unmatched: 2. The CDR3 totals 13 residues. The CDR3 sequence: CASSQRQGYEQYF. The CDR3 DNA reads TGCGCCAGCAGCCAGCGACAGGGCTACGAGCAGTACTTC.

The genes are TRBV5-1 and TRBJ1-1; D uncertain. This CDR3 is 14 amino acids long. V gave up 0 bases and J gave up 0 bases, with 6 bases separating them. Germline V gene data show CDR1 as SGHRS and CDR2 as YFSETQ. The CDR3 DNA follows: TGCGCCAGCAGCTTGGGCGCGGTGAACACTGAAGCTTTCTTT. Translating it yields CASSLGAVNTEAFF. Supplemented by reference TRBV5-1 and TRBJ1-1, the full variable domain reads KAGVTQTPRYLIKTRGQQVTLSCSPISGHRSVSWYQQTPGQGLQFLFEYFSETQRNKGNFPGRFSGRQFSNSRSEMNVSTLELGDSALYLCASSLGAVNTEAFFGQGTRLTVV.

The chain carries TRBV14 and TRBJ2-5; D is ambiguous. Germline V gene lookup returns CDR1 SGHDN and CDR2 FVKESK. The CDR3 is made up of 12 amino acids. V shed 1 base and J shed 12 bases, with 12 bases lying between them. CDR3 bases: TGTGCCAGCAGCCAAGCTCTAGGCACGGAGTACTTC. It translates to CASSQALGTEYF. Combining the CDR3 with reference TRBV14 and TRBJ2-5 gives the whole variable domain EAGVTQFPSHSVIEKGQTVTLRCDPISGHDNLYWYRRVMGKEIKFLLHFVKESKQDESGMPNNRFLAERTGGTYSTLKVQPAELEDSGVYFCASSQALGTEYFGPGTRLLVL.

This rearrangement joins TRBV27 to TRBJ1-2; the D gene is possibly TRBD1 (5 bases). The germline V gene encodes CDR1 MNHEY and CDR2 SMNVEV (reference sequence). The CDR3 runs 16 residues. Trimming stripped 6 bases from V and 1 base from J, with 18 bases between. The CDR3: CASSRTSRAINYGYTF. CDR3 bases: TGTGCCAGCAGCCGAACCTCCAGGGCCATTAACTATGGCTACACCTTC.

This clone was seen a handful of times. The rearrangement links TRBV7-2 to TRBJ1-6; weak D call: TRBD1 (6 bases). Germline loops: CDR1 SGHTA, CDR2 FQGNSA. The V end lost 1 base, the J end lost 6 bases, and 10 bases lay between the germline ends. The CDR3 loop spans 15 amino acids. Written as DNA, the CDR3 is TGTGCCAGCAGCTTAGTTACAGGGACTAATTCACCCCTCCACTTT. Translation gives CASSLVTGTNSPLHF. The full variable domain, its missing parts supplied by reference TRBV7-2 and TRBJ1-6, is GAGVSQSPSNKVTEKGKDVELRCDPISGHTALYWYRQSLGQGLEFLIYFQGNSAPDKSGLPSDRFSAERTGGSVSTLTIQRTQQEDSAVYLCASSLVTGTNSPLHFGNGTRLTVT.

This sequence joins TRBV5-1 and TRBJ1-5, with TRBD1 as a possible D gene (5 bases). This CDR3 is 15 amino acids long. Trimming took 0 bases from V and 0 from J, leaving 7 bases between them. Per the germline V gene, CDR1 is SGHRS and CDR2 is YFSETQ. The CDR3 DNA reads TGCGCCAGCAGCTTGGAGGGGAATAGCAATCAGCCCCAGCATTTT. As protein: CASSLEGNSNQPQHF.